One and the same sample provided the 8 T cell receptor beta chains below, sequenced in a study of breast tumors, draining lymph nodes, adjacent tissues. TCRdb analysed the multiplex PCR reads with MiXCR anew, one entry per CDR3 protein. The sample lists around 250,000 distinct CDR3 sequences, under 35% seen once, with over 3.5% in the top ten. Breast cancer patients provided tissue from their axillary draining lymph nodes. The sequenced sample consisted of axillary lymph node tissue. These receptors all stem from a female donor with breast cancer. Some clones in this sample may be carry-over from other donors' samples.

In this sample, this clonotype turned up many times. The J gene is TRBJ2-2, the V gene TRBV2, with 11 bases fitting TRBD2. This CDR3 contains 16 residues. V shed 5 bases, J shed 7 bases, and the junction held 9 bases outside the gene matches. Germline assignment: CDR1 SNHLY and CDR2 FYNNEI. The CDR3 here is CASSRLAGGPVGELFF. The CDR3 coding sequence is TGTGCCAGCAGTCGATTAGCGGGGGGGCCGGTCGGGGAGCTGTTTTTT. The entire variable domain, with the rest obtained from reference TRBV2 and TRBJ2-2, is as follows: EPEVTQTPSHQVTQMGQEVILRCVPISNHLYFYWYRQILGQKVEFLVSFYNNEISEKSEIFDDQFSVERPDGSNFTLKIRSTKLEDSAMYFCASSRLAGGPVGELFFGEGSRLTVL.

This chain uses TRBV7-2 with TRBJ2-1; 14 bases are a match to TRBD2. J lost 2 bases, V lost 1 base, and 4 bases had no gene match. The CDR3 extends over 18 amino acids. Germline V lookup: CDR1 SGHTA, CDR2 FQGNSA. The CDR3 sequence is CASSLVKTSGGAYNEQFF. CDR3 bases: TGTGCCAGCAGCTTAGTCAAGACTAGCGGGGGGGCCTACAATGAGCAGTTCTTC.

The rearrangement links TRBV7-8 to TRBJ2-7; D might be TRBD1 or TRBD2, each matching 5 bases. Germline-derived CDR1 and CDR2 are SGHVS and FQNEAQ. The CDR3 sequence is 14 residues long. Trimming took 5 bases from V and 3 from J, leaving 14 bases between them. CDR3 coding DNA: TGTGCCAGCAGCGCCCGGGACCCACACTACGAGCAGTACTTC. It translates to CASSARDPHYEQYF.

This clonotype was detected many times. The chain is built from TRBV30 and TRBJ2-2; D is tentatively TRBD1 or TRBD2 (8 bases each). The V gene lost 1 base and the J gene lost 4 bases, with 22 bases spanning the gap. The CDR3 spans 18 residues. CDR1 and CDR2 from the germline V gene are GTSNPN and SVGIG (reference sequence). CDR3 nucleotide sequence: TGTGCCTGGAGTGGGACAGGGAGGGACGGGAGGGCCACCGGGGAGCTGTTTTTT. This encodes CAWSGTGRDGRATGELFF.

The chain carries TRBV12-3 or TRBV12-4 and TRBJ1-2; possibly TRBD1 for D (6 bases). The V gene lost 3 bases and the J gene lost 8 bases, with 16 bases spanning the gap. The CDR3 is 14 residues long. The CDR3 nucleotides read TGTGCCAGCAGTTTGGGGGGGCGCTTATTGGGCTACACCTTC. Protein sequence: CASSLGGRLLGYTF.

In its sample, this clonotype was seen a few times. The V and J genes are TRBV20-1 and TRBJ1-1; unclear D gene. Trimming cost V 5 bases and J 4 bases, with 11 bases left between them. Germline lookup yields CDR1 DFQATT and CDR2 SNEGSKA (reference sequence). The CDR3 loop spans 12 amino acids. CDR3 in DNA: TGCAGTGCTGTACGAGAGGGCACTGAAGCTTTCTTT. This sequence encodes CSAVREGTEAFF.

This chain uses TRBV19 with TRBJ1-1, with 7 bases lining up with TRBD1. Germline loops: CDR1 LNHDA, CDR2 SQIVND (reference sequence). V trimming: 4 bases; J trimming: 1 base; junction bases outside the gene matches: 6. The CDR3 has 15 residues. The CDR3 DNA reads TGTGCCAGTAGTAGGACAGGAGAGGAGAACACTGAAGCTTTCTTT. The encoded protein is CASSRTGEENTEAFF.

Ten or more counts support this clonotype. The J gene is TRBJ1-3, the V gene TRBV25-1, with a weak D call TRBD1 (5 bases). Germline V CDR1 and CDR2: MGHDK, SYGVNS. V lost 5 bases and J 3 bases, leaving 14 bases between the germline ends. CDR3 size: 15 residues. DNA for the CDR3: TGTGCCAGCAGTCTACAGGATGGAGGTGGAAACACCATATATTTT. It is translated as CASSLQDGGGNTIYF.